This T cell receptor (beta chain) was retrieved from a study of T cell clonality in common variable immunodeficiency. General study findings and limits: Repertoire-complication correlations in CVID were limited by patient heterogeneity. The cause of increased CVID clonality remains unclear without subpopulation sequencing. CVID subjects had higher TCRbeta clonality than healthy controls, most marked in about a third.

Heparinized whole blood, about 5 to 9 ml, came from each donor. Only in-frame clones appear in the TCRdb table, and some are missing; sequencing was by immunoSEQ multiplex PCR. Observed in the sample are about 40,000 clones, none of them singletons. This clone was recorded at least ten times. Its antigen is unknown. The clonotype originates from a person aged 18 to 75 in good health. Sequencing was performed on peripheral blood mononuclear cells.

The CDR3 spells CASSGLAGGSTDTQYF. The CDR3 bases that were read are TGTGCCAGCAGCGGACTAGCGGGGGGAAGCACAGATACG. This chain joins TRBV9 and TRBJ2-3; TRBD2 agrees at 13 bases. Read data end 3 residues before the CDR3 end; the end is taken from the germline J gene. This CDR3 contains 16 residues. Losses at the gene ends were 3 bases for V and 0 bases for J; bases not matched to a gene: 1. The V gene's germline CDR1 is SGDLS and CDR2 YYNGEE.